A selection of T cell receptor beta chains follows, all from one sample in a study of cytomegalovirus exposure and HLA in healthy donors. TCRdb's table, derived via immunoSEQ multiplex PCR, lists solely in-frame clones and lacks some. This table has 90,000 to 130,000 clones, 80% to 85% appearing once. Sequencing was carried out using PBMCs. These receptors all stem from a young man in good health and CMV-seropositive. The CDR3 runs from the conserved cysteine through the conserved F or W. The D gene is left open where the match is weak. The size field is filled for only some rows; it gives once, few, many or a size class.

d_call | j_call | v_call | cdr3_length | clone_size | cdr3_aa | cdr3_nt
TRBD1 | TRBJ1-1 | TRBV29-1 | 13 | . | CSVTGGGWTEAFF | TGCAGCGTCACAGGGGGCGGGTGGACTGAAGCTTTCTTT
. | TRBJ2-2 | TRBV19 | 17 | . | CASSIPYHTSHTGELFF | TGTGCCAGTAGTATTCCGTATCACACTAGTCATACCGGGGAGCTGTTTTTT
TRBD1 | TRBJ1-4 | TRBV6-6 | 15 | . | CASSYPGQSAGKLFF | TGTGCCAGCAGTTACCCGGGACAGTCCGCAGGAAAACTGTTTTTT
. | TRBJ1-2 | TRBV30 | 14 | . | CAWSPNRGGNGYTF | TGTGCCTGGAGCCCCAATCGTGGAGGGAATGGCTACACCTTC
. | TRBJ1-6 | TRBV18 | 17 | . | CASSPRLPGDYNSPLHF | TGTGCCAGCTCACCACGCCTCCCAGGGGACTATAATTCACCCCTCCACTTT
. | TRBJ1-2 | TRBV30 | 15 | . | CAGYRSPSMNYGYTF | TGTGCTGGATACAGGTCTCCGTCAATGAACTATGGCTACACCTTC
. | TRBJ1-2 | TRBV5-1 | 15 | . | CASSSMSARNYGYTF | TGCGCCAGCAGCAGCATGTCCGCCCGGAACTATGGCTACACCTTC
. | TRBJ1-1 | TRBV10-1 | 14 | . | CASSKTGSGTEAFF | TGCGCCAGCAGTAAGACGGGGTCGGGCACTGAAGCTTTCTTT
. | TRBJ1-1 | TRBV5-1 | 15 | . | CASSVGWSRDTEAFF | TGCGCCAGCAGCGTTGGTTGGAGCAGGGACACTGAAGCTTTCTTT
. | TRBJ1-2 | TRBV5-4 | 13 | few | CASSLMSQYGYTF | TGTGCCAGCAGCTTGATGTCCCAGTATGGCTACACCTTC
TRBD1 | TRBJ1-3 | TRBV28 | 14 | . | CASSLRQGAYTIYF | TGTGCCAGCAGTTTGAGGCAGGGGGCCTACACCATATATTTT
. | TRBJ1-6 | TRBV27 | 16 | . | CASRSTGSSYNSPLHF | TGTGCCAGCAGAAGTACAGGGAGCTCCTATAATTCACCCCTCCACTTT
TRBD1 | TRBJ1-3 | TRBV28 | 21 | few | CASSLYGTGTRGDPSGNTIYF | TGTGCCAGCAGTTTATATGGGACAGGGACCCGAGGGGATCCCTCTGGAAACACCATATATTTT
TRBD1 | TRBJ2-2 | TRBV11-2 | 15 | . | CASSRQGWDTGELFF | TGTGCCAGCAGCCGACAGGGGTGGGACACCGGGGAGCTGTTTTTT
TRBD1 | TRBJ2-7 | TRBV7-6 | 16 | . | CASSLAAQGVFYEQYF | TGTGCCAGCAGCTTAGCGGCACAGGGGGTATTCTACGAGCAGTACTTC
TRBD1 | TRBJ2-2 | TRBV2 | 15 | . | CASIEQGVGTGELFF | TGTGCCAGCATCGAACAGGGGGTAGGCACCGGGGAGCTGTTTTTT
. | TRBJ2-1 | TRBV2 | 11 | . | CASSSEDEQFF | TGTGCCAGCAGCTCAGAAGATGAGCAGTTCTTC
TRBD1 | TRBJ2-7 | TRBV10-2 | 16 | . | CASSESMGQGVYEQYF | TGCGCCAGCAGTGAGTCTATGGGACAGGGGGTCTACGAGCAGTACTTC
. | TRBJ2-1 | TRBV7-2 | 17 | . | CASSLGRGLSSYNEQFF | TGTGCCAGCAGCCTTGGGCGGGGCTTGAGCTCCTACAATGAGCAGTTCTTC
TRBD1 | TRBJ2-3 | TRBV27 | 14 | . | CASRTPGDRDTQYF | TGTGCCAGCAGAACCCCTGGGGACAGGGATACGCAGTATTTT
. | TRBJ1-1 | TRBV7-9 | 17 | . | CASSPPIRDTKNTEAFF | TGTGCCAGCAGCCCGCCGATAAGGGACACCAAGAACACTGAAGCTTTCTTT
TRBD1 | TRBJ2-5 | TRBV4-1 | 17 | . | CASSRTAGTGVQETQYF | TGCGCCAGCAGCCGAACTGCCGGGACAGGGGTGCAAGAGACCCAGTACTTC